These 19 T cell receptor beta chains were sequenced from one sample in a study of T-cell reconstitution after alpha-beta-depleted transplantation in children. TCRbeta library construction was performed incorporating unique molecular identifiers. MiXCR, run by TCRdb on the PCR reads, gives a single entry per CDR3 protein. In the table there are hundreds of thousands of distinct CDR3 sequences, under 9.5% of which are singletons. Source: PBMCs, mostly from graft donor cells, taken 180 days after TCRalphabeta/CD19-depleted stem cell transplant. The receptors derive from a male patient younger than 18 who had a stem cell transplant for acute lymphoblastic leukemia, so the T cells may come from the graft donor.

This clonotype was observed at least ten times. V and J are TRBV10-3 and TRBJ2-5; D tentatively fits TRBD1 or TRBD2 (7 bases each). The CDR3 is 15 amino acids. V dropped 3 bases and J dropped 5 bases, with 16 bases sitting between them. Germline CDR1 and CDR2: ENHRY and SYGVKD. CDR3: CAISDAGGVRETQYF. In nucleotides, the CDR3 is TGTGCCATCAGTGACGCAGGGGGGGTTCGGGAGACCCAGTACTTC.

This clonotype was counted ten times or more. V is TRBV6-5 and J is TRBJ2-5, with D possibly called TRBD1 or TRBD2 (5 bases each). CDR3 length: 14 amino acids. The V end was cut by 0 bases, the J end by 7 bases, with 12 bases between. The germline gives CDR1 MNHEY, CDR2 SVGAGI. CDR3 region: CASSYSRGVRTQYF. The CDR3 nucleotides read TGTGCCAGCAGTTACTCGAGAGGGGTTAGGACCCAGTACTTC.

This clonotype was picked up many times. The chain has TRBV7-8 and TRBJ1-5; no reliable D call. Germline CDR1 and CDR2: SGHVS and FQNEAQ. The V and J ends lost 1 base and 5 bases respectively, with 3 bases between them. The CDR3 is 12 amino acids. The DNA of the CDR3 is TGTGCCAGCAGCTTAGACTATCAGCCCCAGCATTTT. It codes for CASSLDYQPQHF. Supplemented by reference TRBV7-8 and TRBJ1-5, the full variable domain reads GAGVSQSPRYKVAKRGQDVALRCDPISGHVSLFWYQQALGQGPEFLTYFQNEAQLDKSGLPSDRFFAERPEGSVSTLKIQRTQQEDSAVYLCASSLDYQPQHFGDGTRLSIL.

This clonotype showed up many times. The rearrangement links TRBV20-1 to TRBJ1-2; D not certain. Looked up from germline, CDR1 is DFQATT and CDR2 is SNEGSKA (reference sequence). The CDR3 length is 11 residues. V was shortened by 4 bases and J by 3 bases, with 6 bases between the two germline ends. CDR3 in DNA: TGCAGTGCTATCGTGGACTATGGCTACACCTTC. Translated, it gives CSAIVDYGYTF.

The table lists this clonotype with many counts. The rearrangement joins TRBV29-1 to TRBJ1-1; no definite D call. In germline, CDR1 is SQVTM, CDR2 ANQGSEA. V was clipped by 7 bases and J by 5 bases, with 17 bases between them. This CDR3 contains 13 residues. The CDR3 DNA reads as TGCAGCGCCCTCGGGCAACTTCGGACTGAAGCTTTCTTT. It yields the protein CSALGQLRTEAFF.

The chain couples TRBV7-2 to TRBJ2-1; tentative D call: TRBD2 (6 bases). Germline-derived CDR1 and CDR2 are SGHTA and FQGNSA. Deletions cut 4 bases from V and 7 bases from J, with 11 bases between. The CDR3 sequence is 13 residues long. The CDR3 DNA is TGTGCCAGCAGCTCTACTAGCCGAAATGAGCAGTTCTTC. Protein: CASSSTSRNEQFF.

This clonotype was counted many times. The chain joins TRBV28 to TRBJ2-5, with 11 bases lining up with TRBD1. This CDR3 is built from 14 residues. Germline V gene lookup returns CDR1 MDHEN and CDR2 SYDVKM. V was clipped by 6 bases and J by 4 bases; unmatched bases: 4. CDR3 in DNA: TGTGCCAGCAGGGCGGACAGGGGGCGAGAGACCCAGTACTTC. It encodes CASRADRGRETQYF.

In this sample, this clonotype turned up a few times. The rearrangement uses TRBV6-5 and TRBJ2-7; no reliable D call. Germline lookup yields CDR1 MNHEY and CDR2 SVGAGI. Trimming left V 0 bases short and J 5 bases short, with 14 bases between. The CDR3 spans 15 residues. CDR3 DNA sequence: TGTGCCAGCAGTTACTCGCGGCTACTTCCAGACGAGCAGTACTTC. Amino acids: CASSYSRLLPDEQYF.

This clonotype was detected many times. V is TRBV20-1 and J is TRBJ2-6; 9 positions agree with TRBD1. V lost 2 bases and J lost 0; bases outside the gene matches: 5. This CDR3 is built from 17 residues. Germline assignment: CDR1 DFQATT and CDR2 SNEGSKA (reference sequence). The CDR3 region has the DNA TGCAGTGCTAGACGGGACAGGGCCTCCTCTGGGGCCAACGTCCTGACTTTC. Residues: CSARRDRASSGANVLTF.

Only a few counts were recorded for this clonotype. The chain uses TRBV11-1 and TRBJ2-1, with TRBD2 matching 15 bases. Per the germline V gene, CDR1 is SGHAT and CDR2 is FQDESV (reference sequence). J gave up 0 bases and V 5 bases, and 5 bases lay outside the gene matches. The CDR3 sequence is 18 residues long. The CDR3 DNA sequence: TGTGCCAGCAGCCCCGGACTAGCGGGGGGGCCCTCCTACAATGAGCAGTTCTTC. Translating it yields CASSPGLAGGPSYNEQFF.

In its sample, this clonotype was seen many times. Here the CDR3 DNA reads TGTGCCAGCACCACGTCGAGGTACGAGCAGTACTTC. Its translation: CASTTSRYEQYF. The chain carries TRBV12-3 or TRBV12-4 and TRBJ2-7, with D unclear. Trimming cost V 7 bases and J 4 bases, with 11 bases left between them. The CDR3 covers 12 residues.

This rearrangement joins TRBV19 to TRBJ1-5; 7 bases agree with TRBD1. Per germline, CDR1 LNHDA and CDR2 SQIVND (reference sequence). V lost 4 bases, J lost 2 bases, and 11 bases stayed unmatched. The CDR3 runs 17 residues. The CDR3 protein is CASSTPGGPYGNQPQHF. The CDR3 region has the DNA TGTGCCAGTAGTACTCCAGGGGGGCCTTATGGCAATCAGCCCCAGCATTTT.

This clonotype was seen more than once but under ten times. This chain uses TRBV12-3 or TRBV12-4 with TRBJ2-3; 12 bases fit TRBD2. The CDR3 runs to 14 residues. The V gene end was trimmed by 7 bases and the J gene end by 9 bases; junction bases not matched to a gene: 8. CDR3 coding DNA: TGTGCCAGCACTCTAGCGGGAGGGCCTAAGACGCAGTATTTT. Translation: CASTLAGGPKTQYF.

This clonotype has ten or more counts. The rearrangement uses TRBV6-5 and TRBJ2-7, with 7 bases lining up with TRBD1. The V gene's germline CDR1 is MNHEY and CDR2 SVGAGI. The V segment lost 1 base and the J segment 0 bases; nucleotides outside the gene matches: 3. This CDR3 comprises 15 residues. Here the CDR3 reads CASSYLGQPSYEQYF. In DNA form, the CDR3 reads TGTGCCAGCAGTTACTTGGGACAGCCCTCCTACGAGCAGTACTTC.

This clonotype was counted at least ten times. The CDR3 bases are TGTGCCACCAGTGATTTGGACCGAGAGACCCAGTACTTC. Translating gives CATSDLDRETQYF. The chain carries TRBV24-1 and TRBJ2-5, with no clear D. This CDR3 spans 13 amino acids. Trimming left V 0 bases short and J 4 bases short, with 5 bases between. Germline V CDR1 and CDR2: KGHDR, SFDVKD.

This clonotype was counted ten times or more. The rearrangement joins TRBV20-1 to TRBJ2-3; 11 bases fit TRBD2. After removal of 5 bases from V and 3 bases from J, the junction contained 7 bases not matched to a gene. The germline V gene has CDR1 DFQATT and CDR2 SNEGSKA (reference sequence). This CDR3 region has 15 residues. CDR3 loop: CSASPLAGVTDTQYF. The CDR3 region has the DNA TGCAGTGCTTCACCACTAGCGGGAGTTACAGATACGCAGTATTTT.

The rearrangement uses TRBV19 and TRBJ2-1; TRBD2 might be the D (7 bases). Germline values: CDR1 LNHDA, CDR2 SQIVND (reference sequence). The length of the CDR3 is 16 residues. V was clipped by 3 bases and J by 4 bases, with 16 bases between them. CDR3: CASSISRGPVYNEQFF. DNA of the CDR3: TGTGCCAGTAGTATCTCGCGGGGGCCGGTGTACAATGAGCAGTTCTTC.

This clonotype came up many times. This chain joins TRBV9 and TRBJ2-6; tentatively, D is TRBD1 (5 bases). The CDR3 is made up of 15 amino acids. The germline V and J ends were trimmed by 3 bases and 0 bases, with 7 bases remaining between them. Per germline, CDR1 SGDLS and CDR2 YYNGEE. The CDR3 is CASSATGSGANVLTF. The CDR3, as DNA: TGTGCCAGCAGCGCCACAGGCTCTGGGGCCAACGTCCTGACTTTC.

This clonotype showed up many times. The V gene is TRBV9, the J gene TRBJ1-5; D possibly corresponds to TRBD1 (5 bases). Germline V gives CDR1 SGDLS, CDR2 YYNGEE. V lost 1 base to trimming and J lost 6 bases, with 20 bases between them. The CDR3 has 17 residues. The CDR3 nucleotides read TGTGCCAGCAGCGTATGTCCCGGGAGTTCTGGGGGTCAGCCCCAGCATTTT. Translating gives CASSVCPGSSGGQPQHF.